This entry lists 21 T cell receptor beta chains sequenced from one sample in a study of blood T cell repertoires in COVID-19. The repertoire was sequenced with immunoSEQ multiplex PCR; TCRdb's copy has only in-frame clones and lacks some. The top ten clones hold 6.5% of a sample with around 370,000 clones, around 87% of them seen once. Sequenced input: peripheral blood. Source of these receptors: a man younger than 30 with active or convalescent COVID-19.

This CDR3 reads CASSTNSGNTIYF. The DNA of the CDR3 is TGTGCCAGCAGCACAAACTCTGGAAACACCATATATTTT. The gene calls are TRBV28 and TRBJ1-3; the D is unclear. With 6 bases removed from V and 0 bases from J, the gap between germline ends came to 6 bases. CDR3 length: 13 amino acids. Germline CDR1 reads MDHEN; CDR2 reads SYDVKM.

This CDR3 is CASSLGEGRYNEQFF. CDR3 DNA: TGCGCCAGCAGCTTGGGGGAGGGCCGGTATAATGAGCAGTTCTTC. This chain uses TRBV5-1 with TRBJ2-1; 7 bases align to TRBD2. The CDR3 loop spans 15 amino acids. With V trimmed by 0 bases and J by 7 bases, 7 bases remained unmatched. Germline loops: CDR1 SGHRS, CDR2 YFSETQ.

This sequence joins TRBV5-8 and TRBJ2-3; D is possibly TRBD1 (6 bases). Germline CDR1 and CDR2: SGHTS and YDEGEE. The V and J ends lost 2 bases and 2 bases respectively, with 9 bases between them. The CDR3 length is 14 residues. The CDR3 loop reads CASSFHRDTDTQYF. In DNA, the CDR3 is TGTGCCAGCAGCTTTCACAGGGACACAGATACGCAGTATTTT.

The chain couples TRBV6-5 to TRBJ2-1; D uncertain. The CDR3 spans 12 residues. Germline assignment: CDR1 MNHEY and CDR2 SVGAGI. V shed 0 bases and J shed 10 bases, with 7 bases lying between them. CDR3 bases: TGTGCCAGCAGTTACTCATTCGGGGAGCAGTTCTTC. Protein sequence: CASSYSFGEQFF.

V and J are TRBV7-9 and TRBJ2-7, with TRBD1 identical over 10 bases. V was pared by 5 bases and J by 7 bases, with 11 bases of the junction left unmatched. Germline-derived CDR1 and CDR2 are SEHNR and FQNEAQ (reference sequence). The CDR3 covers 15 residues. The CDR3 coding sequence is TGTGCCAGCAGCCAAGACGGGACAGGGGTGCGAGAGCAGTACTTC. The encoded protein is CASSQDGTGVREQYF.

The chain combines TRBV6-1 with TRBJ1-6; possibly TRBD1 for D (6 bases). The V end was cut by 4 bases, the J end by 9 bases, with 22 bases between. The germline V gene encodes CDR1 MNHNS and CDR2 SASEGT. The CDR3 loop spans 17 amino acids. The CDR3 DNA reads as TGTGCCAGCAGTGGGGCAAGGACAGTAACAATGGGTTCACCCCTCCACTTT. It is translated as CASSGARTVTMGSPLHF.

V and J are TRBV5-1 and TRBJ1-6, with 11 bases aligning to TRBD1. V shed 3 bases, J shed 9 bases, and the junction held 2 bases outside the gene matches. The CDR3 is made up of 14 amino acids. Looked up from germline, CDR1 is SGHRS and CDR2 is YFSETQ. In DNA form, the CDR3 reads TGCGCCAGCAGCTATGGGACAGGGGGTTCACCCCTCCACTTT. This sequence encodes CASSYGTGGSPLHF.

The DNA for the CDR3 is TGTGCCAGCAGCTTAGGAGGAGCGGGGTCCCAGCATTTT. Amino acids: CASSLGGAGSQHF. The chain has TRBV7-9 and TRBJ1-5; D is ambiguous. There are 13 residues in the CDR3. The V gene lost 1 base and the J gene lost 11 bases, with 12 bases spanning the gap. The germline V gene has CDR1 SEHNR and CDR2 FQNEAQ (reference sequence). Variable domain in full (rest from reference TRBV7-9 and TRBJ1-5): DTGVSQNPRHKITKRGQNVTFRCDPISEHNRLYWYRQTLGQGPEFLTYFQNEAQLEKSRLLSDRFSAERPKGSFSTLEIQRTEQGDSAMYLCASSLGGAGSQHFGDGTRLSIL.

In this sample, this clone turned up once. V is TRBV5-6 and J is TRBJ1-4; the match to TRBD1 covers 7 bases. Germline V lookup: CDR1 SGHDT, CDR2 YYEEEE. J lost 0 bases, V lost 2 bases, and 7 bases had no gene match. The CDR3 loop spans 17 amino acids. This chain's CDR3 is CASSLGTDFATNEKLFF. Here the CDR3 DNA reads TGTGCCAGCAGCTTAGGGACAGACTTTGCAACTAATGAAAAACTGTTTTTT.

V is TRBV28 and J is TRBJ2-7; 9 positions agree with TRBD2. The CDR3 sequence is 15 residues long. Germline V gene sequence: CDR1 MDHEN, CDR2 SYDVKM. Trimming removed 4 bases from V and 0 bases from J; junction bases left unmatched: 4. CDR3 DNA: TGTGCCAGCAGTTCTAGCGGGGTAAGCTCCTACGAGCAGTACTTC. Encoded protein: CASSSSGVSSYEQYF. The full variable domain, rest sourced from reference TRBV28 and TRBJ2-7, is DVKVTQSSRYLVKRTGEKVFLECVQDMDHENMFWYRQDPGLGLRLIYFSYDVKMKEKGDIPEGYSVSREKKERFSLILESASTNQTSMYLCASSSSGVSSYEQYFGPGTRLTVT.

The table lists this clone with a count of one. The rearrangement links TRBV7-9 to TRBJ1-1; D is ambiguous. V lost 0 bases and J 4 bases, leaving 12 bases between the germline ends. The germline V gene has CDR1 SEHNR and CDR2 FQNEAQ (reference sequence). This CDR3 is built from 15 residues. In nucleotides, the CDR3 is TGTGCCAGCAGCTTAGCGGTCTCTCGCGGCACTGAAGCTTTCTTT. It specifies CASSLAVSRGTEAFF. Looking up the rest from reference TRBV7-9 and TRBJ1-1 gives the full variable domain: DTGVSQNPRHKITKRGQNVTFRCDPISEHNRLYWYRQTLGQGPEFLTYFQNEAQLEKSRLLSDRFSAERPKGSFSTLEIQRTEQGDSAMYLCASSLAVSRGTEAFFGQGTRLTVV.

The genes are TRBV4-2 and TRBJ2-2; no firm D call. Germline V CDR1 and CDR2: LGHNA, YNFKEQ. V shed 0 bases and J shed 1 base, with 9 bases lying between them. The CDR3 is 16 residues long. This CDR3 is CASSQDPRQNTGELFF. Here the CDR3 DNA reads TGTGCCAGCAGCCAAGATCCGAGACAGAACACCGGGGAGCTGTTTTTT.

V gene TRBV7-2 combines with J gene TRBJ1-4; TRBD1 is a possible D gene (5 bases). This CDR3 has 14 residues. Germline CDR1 and CDR2: SGHTA and FQGNSA. V was cut by 8 bases and J by 8 bases, with 18 bases left in between. The CDR3 coding sequence is TGTGCCAGCGGATGGTCGGGGGTAGGCGAAAAACTGTTTTTT. Translation gives CASGWSGVGEKLFF. Using reference TRBV7-2 and TRBJ1-4 for the parts outside the CDR3, the full variable domain is GAGVSQSPSNKVTEKGKDVELRCDPISGHTALYWYRQSLGQGLEFLIYFQGNSAPDKSGLPSDRFSAERTGGSVSTLTIQRTQQEDSAVYLCASGWSGVGEKLFFGSGTQLSVL.

The chain combines TRBV2 with TRBJ2-4; D might be TRBD2 (5 bases). This CDR3 spans 16 amino acids. V gave up 3 bases and J gave up 6 bases, with 18 bases separating them. Looked up from germline, CDR1 is SNHLY and CDR2 is FYNNEI. CDR3 coding DNA: TGTGCCAGCAGTGACCCTCGATTGGGGAGAGTAAACATTCAGTACTTC. It yields the protein CASSDPRLGRVNIQYF.

The chain couples TRBV5-6 to TRBJ2-5; TRBD1 might be the D (5 bases). The germline V gene has CDR1 SGHDT and CDR2 YYEEEE. The ends were cut back, 2 bases at V and 4 bases at J, with 9 bases in the middle. This CDR3 contains 13 residues. CDR3 amino acids: CASSFLRGETQYF. For the CDR3, the DNA is TGTGCCAGCAGCTTCTTAAGGGGAGAGACCCAGTACTTC.

This clone occurred once. This chain joins TRBV11-2 and TRBJ2-7; 9 positions match TRBD1. Germline V gives CDR1 SGHAT, CDR2 FQNNGV. V shed 1 base and J 5 bases; nucleotides not matched to a gene: 6. The CDR3 totals 15 residues. CDR3 bases: TGTGCCAGCAGCTTAGTGGGACAGGGTAACCACGAGCAGTACTTC. Protein: CASSLVGQGNHEQYF.

This chain links TRBV4-2 with TRBJ2-7, with D possibly being TRBD1 (6 bases). There are 13 residues in the CDR3. V was trimmed by 2 bases and J by 6 bases, leaving 11 bases between them. CDR1 is LGHNA, CDR2 YNFKEQ, per germline. In DNA, the CDR3 is TGTGCCAGCAGCCAACAGGGGCCATCCGAGCAGTACTTC. Protein product: CASSQQGPSEQYF.

The chain couples TRBV20-1 to TRBJ1-1, with D perhaps TRBD1 (5 bases). V lost 3 bases, J lost 1 base, and 15 bases lay in between. Germline V gives CDR1 DFQATT, CDR2 SNEGSKA (reference sequence). CDR3 length: 15 residues. The CDR3 DNA reads as TGCAGTGCTAGTGACGGGGGAAGAACGAACACTGAAGCTTTCTTT. Protein product: CSASDGGRTNTEAFF.

The chain has TRBV27 and TRBJ1-2; D is ambiguous. Trimming took 2 bases from V and 7 from J, leaving 14 bases between them. CDR1 and CDR2 (germline): MNHEY, SMNVEV (reference sequence). This CDR3 contains 14 residues. CDR3 sequence (DNA): TGTGCCAGCAGTTTAGGGCGGGGAGGTCCTGGCTACACCTTC. Protein: CASSLGRGGPGYTF.

The rearrangement links TRBV29-1 to TRBJ1-2; 8 bases agree with TRBD1. The CDR3 loop spans 14 amino acids. The junction had 14 bases not matched to a gene; V was cut back by 7 bases and J by 7 bases. The V gene's germline CDR1 is SQVTM and CDR2 ANQGSEA. CDR3 in amino acids: CSGSVGDRIGGYTF. The CDR3 DNA reads as TGCAGCGGTTCGGTTGGGGACAGGATCGGTGGCTACACCTTC. Variable domain in full (rest from reference TRBV29-1 and TRBJ1-2): SAVISQKPSRDICQRGTSLTIQCQVDSQVTMMFWYRQQPGQSLTLIATANQGSEATYESGFVIDKFPISRPNLTFSTLTVSNMSPEDSSIYLCSGSVGDRIGGYTFGSGTRLTVV.

The rearrangement uses TRBV7-2 and TRBJ2-7; 8 bases are a match to TRBD2. The germline V gene has CDR1 SGHTA and CDR2 FQGNSA. J was trimmed by 3 bases and V by 1 base; bases with no gene match: 5. The CDR3 has 15 residues. The CDR3 loop is CASSLDGRAVYEQYF. CDR3 bases: TGTGCCAGCAGCTTAGACGGGAGGGCCGTCTACGAGCAGTACTTC.